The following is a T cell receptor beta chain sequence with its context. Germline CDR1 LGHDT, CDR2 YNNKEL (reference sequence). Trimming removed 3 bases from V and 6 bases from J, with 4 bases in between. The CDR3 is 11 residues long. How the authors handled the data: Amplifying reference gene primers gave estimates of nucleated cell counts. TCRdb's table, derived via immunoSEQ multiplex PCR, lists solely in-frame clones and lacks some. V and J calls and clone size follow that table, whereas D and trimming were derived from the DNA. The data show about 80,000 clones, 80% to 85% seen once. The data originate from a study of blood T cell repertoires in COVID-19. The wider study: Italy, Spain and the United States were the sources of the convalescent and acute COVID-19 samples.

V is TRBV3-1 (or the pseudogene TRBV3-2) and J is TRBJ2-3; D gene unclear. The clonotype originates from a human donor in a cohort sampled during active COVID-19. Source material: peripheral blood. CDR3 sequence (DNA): TGTGCCAGCAGCCACGAGGATACGCAGTATTTT. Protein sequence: CASSHEDTQYF.